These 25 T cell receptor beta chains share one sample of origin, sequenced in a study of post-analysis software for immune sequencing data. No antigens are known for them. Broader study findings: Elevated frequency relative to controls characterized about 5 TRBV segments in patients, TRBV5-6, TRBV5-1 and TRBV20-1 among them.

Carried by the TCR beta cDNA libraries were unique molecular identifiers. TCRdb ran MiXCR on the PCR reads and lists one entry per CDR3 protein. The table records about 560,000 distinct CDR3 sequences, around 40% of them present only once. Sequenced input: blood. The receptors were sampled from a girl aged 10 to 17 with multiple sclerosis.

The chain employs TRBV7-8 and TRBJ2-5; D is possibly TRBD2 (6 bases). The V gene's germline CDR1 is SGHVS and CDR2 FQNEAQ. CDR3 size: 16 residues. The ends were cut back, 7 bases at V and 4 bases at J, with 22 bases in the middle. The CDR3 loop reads CASTYGGGGAGETQYF. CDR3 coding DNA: TGTGCCAGCACCTATGGGGGTGGCGGGGCGGGAGAGACCCAGTACTTC.

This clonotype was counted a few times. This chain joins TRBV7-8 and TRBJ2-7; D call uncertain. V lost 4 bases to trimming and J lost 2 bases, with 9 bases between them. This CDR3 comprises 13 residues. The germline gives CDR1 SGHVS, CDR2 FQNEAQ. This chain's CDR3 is CASSSVIAYEQYF. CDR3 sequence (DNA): TGTGCCAGCAGCTCGGTCATAGCCTACGAGCAGTACTTC.

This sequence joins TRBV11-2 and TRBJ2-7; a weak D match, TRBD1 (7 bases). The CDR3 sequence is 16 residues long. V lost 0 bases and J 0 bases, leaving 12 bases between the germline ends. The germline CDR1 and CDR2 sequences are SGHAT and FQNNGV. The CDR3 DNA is TGTGCCAGCAGCTTAGACCGCGGGACAGACTCCTACGAGCAGTACTTC. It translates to CASSLDRGTDSYEQYF.

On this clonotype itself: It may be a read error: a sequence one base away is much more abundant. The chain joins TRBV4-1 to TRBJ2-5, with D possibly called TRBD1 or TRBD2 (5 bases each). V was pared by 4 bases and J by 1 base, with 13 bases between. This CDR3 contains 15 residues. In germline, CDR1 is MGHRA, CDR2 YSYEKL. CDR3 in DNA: TGCGCCAGCAGCCGAAACAGGAGGCCCCAAGAGACCCAGTACTTC. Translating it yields CASSRNRRPQETQYF.

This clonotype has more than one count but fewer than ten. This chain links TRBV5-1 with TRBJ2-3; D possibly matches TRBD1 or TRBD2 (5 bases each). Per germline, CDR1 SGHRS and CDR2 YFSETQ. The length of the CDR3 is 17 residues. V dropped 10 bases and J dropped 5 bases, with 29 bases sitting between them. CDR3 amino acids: CASNLEWGNGWQDTQYF. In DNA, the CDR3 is TGCGCCTCAAACCTGGAATGGGGGAATGGCTGGCAAGATACGCAGTATTTT.

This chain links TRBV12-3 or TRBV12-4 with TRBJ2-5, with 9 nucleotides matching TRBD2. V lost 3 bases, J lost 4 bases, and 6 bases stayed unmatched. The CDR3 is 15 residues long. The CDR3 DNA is TGTGCCAGCAGTTTCGGGGGGCGGGGGGGAGAGACCCAGTACTTC. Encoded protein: CASSFGGRGGETQYF.

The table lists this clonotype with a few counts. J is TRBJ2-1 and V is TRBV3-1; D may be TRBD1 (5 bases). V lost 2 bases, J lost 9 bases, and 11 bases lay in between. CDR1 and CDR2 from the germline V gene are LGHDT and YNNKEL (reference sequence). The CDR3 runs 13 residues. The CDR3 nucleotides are TGTGCCAGCAGCCAATTGGGTGGGGCTGAGCAGTTCTTC. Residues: CASSQLGGAEQFF.

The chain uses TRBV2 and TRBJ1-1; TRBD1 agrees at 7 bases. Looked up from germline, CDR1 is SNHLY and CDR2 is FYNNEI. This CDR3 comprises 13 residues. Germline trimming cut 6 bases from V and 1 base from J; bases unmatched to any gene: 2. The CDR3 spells CASRRGQNTEAFF. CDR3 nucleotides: TGTGCCAGCAGGAGGGGGCAGAACACTGAAGCTTTCTTT.

The CDR3 DNA sequence: TGTGCCACGGCCCAGAGAGCGGCGGTTGGCTACACCTTC. Encoded protein: CATAQRAAVGYTF. The chain employs TRBV12-3 or TRBV12-4 and TRBJ1-2, with D unclear. Trimming shortened V by 10 bases and J by 7 bases, and 19 bases separated the two germline ends. The CDR3 extends over 13 amino acids.

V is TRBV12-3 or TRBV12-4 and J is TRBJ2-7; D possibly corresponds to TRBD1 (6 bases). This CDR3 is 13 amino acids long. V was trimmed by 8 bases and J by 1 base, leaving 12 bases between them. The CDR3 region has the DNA TGTGCCAGCTGCTACAGGGCTTCCTACGAGCAGTACTTC. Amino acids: CASCYRASYEQYF.

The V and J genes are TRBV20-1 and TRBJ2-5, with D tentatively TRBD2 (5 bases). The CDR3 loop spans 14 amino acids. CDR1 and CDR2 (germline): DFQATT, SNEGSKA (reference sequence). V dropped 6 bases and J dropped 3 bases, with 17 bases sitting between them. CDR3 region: CSAPEGSEKETQYF. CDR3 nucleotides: TGCAGTGCGCCCGAAGGTAGCGAAAAAGAGACCCAGTACTTC.

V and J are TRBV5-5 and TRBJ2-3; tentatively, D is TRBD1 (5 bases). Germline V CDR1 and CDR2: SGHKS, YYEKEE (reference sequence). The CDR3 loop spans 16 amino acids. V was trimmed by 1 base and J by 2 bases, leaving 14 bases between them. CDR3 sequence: CASSLYQGPSTDTQYF. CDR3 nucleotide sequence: TGTGCCAGCAGCTTGTATCAGGGTCCCTCCACAGATACGCAGTATTTT. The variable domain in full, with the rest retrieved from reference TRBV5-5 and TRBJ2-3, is DAGVTQSPTHLIKTRGQQVTLRCSPISGHKSVSWYQQVLGQGPQFIFQYYEKEERGRGNFPDRFSARQFPNYSSELNVNALLLGDSALYLCASSLYQGPSTDTQYFGPGTRLTVL.

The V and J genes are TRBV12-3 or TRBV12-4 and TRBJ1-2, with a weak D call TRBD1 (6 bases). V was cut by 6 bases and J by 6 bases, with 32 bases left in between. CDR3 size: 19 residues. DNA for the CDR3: TGTGCCAGCAGGGGGAAACCCTCCGCTTCCGGGCCGGGGGCACATGGCTACACCTTC. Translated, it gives CASRGKPSASGPGAHGYTF.

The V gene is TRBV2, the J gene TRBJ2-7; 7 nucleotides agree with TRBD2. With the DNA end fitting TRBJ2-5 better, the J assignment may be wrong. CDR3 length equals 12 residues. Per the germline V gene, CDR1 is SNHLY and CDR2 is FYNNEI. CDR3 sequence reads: CASGTIKETQYF. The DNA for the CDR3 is TGTGCCAGCGGGACTATAAAAGAGACCCAGTACTTC.

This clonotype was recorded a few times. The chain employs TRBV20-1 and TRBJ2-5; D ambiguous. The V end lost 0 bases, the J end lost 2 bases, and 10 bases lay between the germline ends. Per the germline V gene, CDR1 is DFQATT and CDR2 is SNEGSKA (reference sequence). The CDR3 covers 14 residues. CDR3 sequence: CSARDSGHQETQYF. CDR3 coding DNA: TGCAGTGCTAGAGATTCCGGCCATCAAGAGACCCAGTACTTC.

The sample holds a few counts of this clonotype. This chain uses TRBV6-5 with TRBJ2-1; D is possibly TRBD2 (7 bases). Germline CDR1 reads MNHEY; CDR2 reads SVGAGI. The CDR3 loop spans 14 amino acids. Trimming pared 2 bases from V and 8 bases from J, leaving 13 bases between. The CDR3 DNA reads TGTGCCAGCAGTTACCTTGGGGGGGGCGATGAGCAGTTCTTC. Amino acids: CASSYLGGGDEQFF.

CDR3 nucleotide sequence: TGTGCCAGCAGCTTCGTGGCAGGGGGCGCTGGGGCCAACGTCCTGACTTTC. Encoded protein: CASSFVAGGAGANVLTF. The chain links TRBV7-8 to TRBJ2-6, with 8 bases lining up with TRBD1. CDR3 length equals 17 residues. V was clipped by 3 bases and J by 2 bases; unmatched bases: 6. The germline gives CDR1 SGHVS, CDR2 FQNEAQ.

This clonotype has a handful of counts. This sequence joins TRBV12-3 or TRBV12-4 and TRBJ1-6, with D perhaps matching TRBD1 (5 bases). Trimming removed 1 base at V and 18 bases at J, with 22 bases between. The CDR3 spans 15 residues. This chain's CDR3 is CASSLGTRRLGTPHF. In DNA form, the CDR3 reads TGTGCCAGCAGTTTAGGGACAAGGCGCCTAGGCACCCCCCACTTT.

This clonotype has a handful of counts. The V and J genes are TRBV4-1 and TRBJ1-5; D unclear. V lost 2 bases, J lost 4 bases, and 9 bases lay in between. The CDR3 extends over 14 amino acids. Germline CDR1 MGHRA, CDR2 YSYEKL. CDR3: CASSQLEGNQPQHF. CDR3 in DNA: TGCGCCAGCAGCCAACTAGAAGGGAATCAGCCCCAGCATTTT.

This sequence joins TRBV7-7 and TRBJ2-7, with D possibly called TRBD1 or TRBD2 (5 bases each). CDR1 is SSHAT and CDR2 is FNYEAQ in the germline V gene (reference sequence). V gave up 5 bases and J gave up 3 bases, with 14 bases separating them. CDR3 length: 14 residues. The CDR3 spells CASSPGGVFYEQYF. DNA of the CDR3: TGTGCCAGCAGCCCTGGGGGAGTCTTCTACGAGCAGTACTTC.

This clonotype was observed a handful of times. The CDR3 loop is CASSESSTYSYNEQFF. DNA of the CDR3: TGCGCCAGCAGTGAGTCCTCTACATACTCCTACAATGAGCAGTTCTTC. This chain connects TRBV10-2 to TRBJ2-1; D call uncertain. The V gene lost 0 bases and the J gene lost 0 bases, with 9 bases spanning the gap. The CDR3 runs to 16 residues. Germline-derived CDR1 and CDR2 are WSHSY and SAAADI.

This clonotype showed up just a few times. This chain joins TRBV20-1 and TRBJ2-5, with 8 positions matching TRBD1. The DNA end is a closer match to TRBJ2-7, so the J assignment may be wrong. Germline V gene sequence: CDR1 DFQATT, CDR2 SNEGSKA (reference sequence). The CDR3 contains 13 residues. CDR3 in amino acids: CSASDRGGYEQYF. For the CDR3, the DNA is TGCAGTGCGTCAGACAGGGGCGGCTACGAGCAGTACTTC.

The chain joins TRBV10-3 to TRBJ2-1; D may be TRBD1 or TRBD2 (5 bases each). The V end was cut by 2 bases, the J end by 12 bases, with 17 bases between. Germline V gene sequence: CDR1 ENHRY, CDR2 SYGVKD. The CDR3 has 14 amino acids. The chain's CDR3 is CAISEMAGLGGQFF. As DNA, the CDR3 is TGTGCCATCAGTGAGATGGCTGGGCTTGGGGGGCAGTTCTTC.

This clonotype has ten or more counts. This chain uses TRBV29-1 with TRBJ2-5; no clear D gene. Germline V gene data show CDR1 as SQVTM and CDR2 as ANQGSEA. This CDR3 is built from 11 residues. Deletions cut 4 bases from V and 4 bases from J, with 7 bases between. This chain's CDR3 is CSVGPRETQYF. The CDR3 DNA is TGCAGCGTTGGCCCTCGAGAGACCCAGTACTTC.

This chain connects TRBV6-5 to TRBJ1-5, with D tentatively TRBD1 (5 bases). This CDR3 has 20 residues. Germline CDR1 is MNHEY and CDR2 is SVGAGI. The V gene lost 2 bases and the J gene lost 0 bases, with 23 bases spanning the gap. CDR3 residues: CASSYLAKGQGWDSNQPQHF. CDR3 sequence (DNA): TGTGCCAGCAGTTACCTCGCTAAGGGTCAGGGTTGGGATAGCAATCAGCCCCAGCATTTT.